This T cell receptor (beta chain) was captured in a study of beta chain features in type 1 diabetes. Study details: Sorted cell examination encompassed approximately 110 million cells across all samples. Study-wide points: The study found fewer insertions and more deletions at VDJ junctions in type 1 diabetes patients.

Germline-derived CDR1 and CDR2 are MGHDK and SYGVNS. The CDR3 length is 15 residues. The V and J ends lost 1 base and 7 bases, in that order; junction bases with no gene match: 5. Reverse transcription of all isolated RNA meant that expressed TCRB transcripts were sequenced. Sequenced by immunoSEQ multiplex PCR; TCRdb stores in-frame clones only, minus some. The sample contains fewer than 900,000 clones, roughly 17% of which appear only once. As to this clone: Its antigen is undetermined.

Blood was drawn once from each donor into heparinised tubes. The draws averaged roughly 120 mL. The clonotype originates from a woman aged 18-29 years in good health. This chain connects TRBV25-1 to TRBJ2-1, with 9 nucleotides matching TRBD2. The sequenced sample consisted of naive CD4+ T cells from blood. The CDR3 spells CASSESVRGGNEQFF. The CDR3, as DNA: TGTGCCAGCAGTGAATCGGTGCGGGGGGGAAATGAGCAGTTCTTC.